The 27 T cell receptor beta chains given below trace back to one sample, sequenced in a study of shared clonotypes between healthy human individuals. TCRdb keeps only in-frame clones here, not all; method: immunoSEQ multiplex PCR. This table holds approximately 2.5 million clones, 90% to 95% found once. Sequences were obtained from naive CD4+ T cells sorted from blood. The sample's subset: CD45RA+ positively selected. These TCRs come from a man between 18 and 35 years old in good health.

The rearrangement links TRBV2 to TRBJ2-5; D remains unclear. V was trimmed by 4 bases and J by 0 bases, leaving 6 bases between them. The CDR3 is 13 residues long. Per germline, CDR1 SNHLY and CDR2 FYNNEI. The chain's CDR3 is CASSVEYQETQYF. The CDR3 DNA is TGTGCCAGCAGTGTCGAGTACCAAGAGACCCAGTACTTC.

The chain couples TRBV9 to TRBJ2-1, with 14 bases identical to TRBD2. Germline V lookup: CDR1 SGDLS, CDR2 YYNGEE. J was trimmed by 0 bases and V by 3 bases; bases with no gene match: 8. This CDR3 is 19 amino acids long. CDR3 sequence reads: CASSGGTSGRSSSYNEQFF. CDR3 nucleotide sequence: TGTGCCAGCAGCGGTGGGACTAGCGGGAGATCGAGCTCCTACAATGAGCAGTTCTTC.

The chain joins TRBV30 to TRBJ2-3; 9 positions match TRBD2. The germline V gene encodes CDR1 GTSNPN and CDR2 SVGIG (reference sequence). This CDR3 spans 15 amino acids. V lost 5 bases and J lost 2; bases outside the gene matches: 8. This chain's CDR3 is CAWALTSGYTDTQYF. As DNA, the CDR3 is TGTGCCTGGGCCTTGACTAGCGGTTACACAGATACGCAGTATTTT.

To note about this clone: Different DNA sequences within this sample yield the same CDR3. The chain joins TRBV2 to TRBJ1-2, with D tentatively TRBD1 (5 bases). The CDR3 loop spans 12 amino acids. The germline V gene encodes CDR1 SNHLY and CDR2 FYNNEI. The germline V and J ends were trimmed by 2 bases and 6 bases, with 7 bases remaining between them. Here the CDR3 DNA reads TGTGCCAGCAGTGAACAGGGACATGGCTACACCTTC. Protein product: CASSEQGHGYTF. Looking up the rest from reference TRBV2 and TRBJ1-2 gives the full variable domain: EPEVTQTPSHQVTQMGQEVILRCVPISNHLYFYWYRQILGQKVEFLVSFYNNEISEKSEIFDDQFSVERPDGSNFTLKIRSTKLEDSAMYFCASSEQGHGYTFGSGTRLTVV.

Worth noting for this clone: Additional DNA sequences in this sample encode the identical CDR3. The chain has TRBV19 and TRBJ1-6; 7 bases are a match to TRBD1. Germline V gene data show CDR1 as LNHDA and CDR2 as SQIVND (reference sequence). Losses at the gene ends were 4 bases for V and 7 bases for J; bases not matched to a gene: 4. The CDR3 is 14 residues long. CDR3 bases: TGTGCCAGTAGTACCGGGACAGAGAATTCACCCCTCCACTTT. Translated: CASSTGTENSPLHF.

The chain uses TRBV5-6 and TRBJ2-1, with 7 bases aligning to TRBD1. Trimming at V came to 4 bases and at J to 8 bases, leaving 12 bases not matched to a gene. The CDR3 runs 15 residues. CDR1 is SGHDT and CDR2 is YYEEEE in the germline V gene. CDR3 nucleotide sequence: TGTGCCAGCAGCGAACTGGACAGGTTAGCGCATGAGCAGTTCTTC. The encoded protein is CASSELDRLAHEQFF.

This chain joins TRBV5-4 and TRBJ1-2, with TRBD1 matching over 10 bases. V was clipped by 4 bases and J by 3 bases; unmatched bases: 6. Germline values: CDR1 SGHNT, CDR2 YYREEE (reference sequence). The CDR3 extends over 15 amino acids. The CDR3 region has the DNA TGTGCCAGCAGCGGCCCGGACAGGGGGGACTATGGCTACACCTTC. This encodes CASSGPDRGDYGYTF.

J is TRBJ2-7 and V is TRBV5-1; a possible D gene is TRBD2 (7 bases). Trimming pared 0 bases from V and 0 bases from J, leaving 13 bases between. This CDR3 is 16 amino acids long. Germline CDR1 and CDR2: SGHRS and YFSETQ. The DNA of the CDR3 is TGCGCCAGCAGCTTGGGTCGGGGGGCCTCCTCCTACGAGCAGTACTTC. Translated, it gives CASSLGRGASSYEQYF. Complete variable domain (other parts from reference TRBV5-1 and TRBJ2-7): KAGVTQTPRYLIKTRGQQVTLSCSPISGHRSVSWYQQTPGQGLQFLFEYFSETQRNKGNFPGRFSGRQFSNSRSEMNVSTLELGDSALYLCASSLGRGASSYEQYFGPGTRLTVT.

The chain carries TRBV27 and TRBJ2-7; D gene ambiguous. Per germline, CDR1 MNHEY and CDR2 SMNVEV (reference sequence). The CDR3 has 13 residues. V was clipped by 6 bases and J by 3 bases, with 12 bases between them. CDR3 loop: CASRSDVDYEQYF. The CDR3 DNA sequence: TGTGCCAGCAGATCTGACGTCGACTACGAGCAGTACTTC.

J is TRBJ2-7 and V is TRBV15, with no clear D. Trimming pared 0 bases from V and 5 bases from J, leaving 14 bases between. This CDR3 region has 15 residues. Per germline, CDR1 LNHNV and CDR2 YYDKDF (reference sequence). CDR3 loop: CATSREQLLRHEQYF. The DNA of the CDR3 is TGTGCCACCAGCAGAGAACAACTGCTTCGCCACGAGCAGTACTTC.

The chain links TRBV10-1 to TRBJ2-2; D might be TRBD1 (6 bases). CDR3 length: 14 amino acids. The ends were cut back, 6 bases at V and 5 bases at J, with 13 bases in the middle. Germline V gene sequence: CDR1 WNHNN, CDR2 SYGVQD (reference sequence). CDR3 in amino acids: CASRRGQGTGELFF. The CDR3 coding sequence is TGCGCCAGCAGGAGGGGACAAGGGACCGGGGAGCTGTTTTTT.

This chain joins TRBV30 and TRBJ2-7; either TRBD1 or TRBD2 may supply D (5 bases each). V was cut by 1 base and J by 6 bases, with 16 bases left in between. CDR1 is GTSNPN and CDR2 is SVGIG in the germline V gene (reference sequence). This CDR3 has 14 amino acids. In nucleotides, the CDR3 is TGTGCCTGGAGTGGATTAGCGAGGGGACGCGAGCAGTACTTC. It encodes CAWSGLARGREQYF.

This CDR3 is CASSPPSGGRGTDTQYF. The CDR3, as DNA: TGTGCCAGCTCACCACCGTCTGGAGGTAGGGGTACAGATACGCAGTATTTT. This chain connects TRBV18 to TRBJ2-3, with D perhaps being TRBD1 or TRBD2 (5 bases each). Per the germline V gene, CDR1 is KGHSH and CDR2 is LQKENI. The V gene lost 0 bases and the J gene lost 3 bases, with 16 bases spanning the gap. The CDR3 runs 17 residues. Together with reference TRBV18 and TRBJ2-3, the CDR3 gives the full variable domain: NAGVMQNPRHLVRRRGQEARLRCSPMKGHSHVYWYRQLPEEGLKFMVYLQKENIIDESGMPKERFSAEFPKEGPSILRIQQVVRGDSAAYFCASSPPSGGRGTDTQYFGPGTRLTVL.

This clone occurred a few times. The rearrangement joins TRBV5-5 to TRBJ2-3; D unresolved. Germline loops: CDR1 SGHKS, CDR2 YYEKEE (reference sequence). This CDR3 is 12 amino acids long. Trimming pared 0 bases from V and 4 bases from J, leaving 3 bases between. The CDR3 DNA reads TGTGCCAGCAGCTTGGGGTCAGATACGCAGTATTTT. Translation gives CASSLGSDTQYF. The full variable domain, in which reference TRBV5-5 and TRBJ2-3 provide the parts outside the CDR3, is DAGVTQSPTHLIKTRGQQVTLRCSPISGHKSVSWYQQVLGQGPQFIFQYYEKEERGRGNFPDRFSARQFPNYSSELNVNALLLGDSALYLCASSLGSDTQYFGPGTRLTVL.

The V and J genes are TRBV10-1 and TRBJ2-2, with unresolved D. This CDR3 is built from 13 residues. The V gene's germline CDR1 is WNHNN and CDR2 SYGVQD (reference sequence). V was cut by 3 bases and J by 3 bases, with 5 bases left in between. CDR3 in amino acids: CASSDSYTGELFF. In DNA form, the CDR3 reads TGCGCCAGCAGTGATTCCTACACCGGGGAGCTGTTTTTT.

This chain links TRBV15 with TRBJ2-1, with 7 bases identical to TRBD2. CDR1 and CDR2 from the germline V gene are LNHNV and YYDKDF (reference sequence). The CDR3 covers 15 residues. The V and J ends lost 5 bases and 3 bases, in that order; junction bases with no gene match: 7. CDR3 sequence reads: CATSGLAEYYNEQFF. CDR3 coding DNA: TGTGCCACCAGCGGGCTAGCGGAGTACTACAATGAGCAGTTCTTC. The complete variable domain, with remaining parts taken from reference TRBV15 and TRBJ2-1, reads DAMVIQNPRYQVTQFGKPVTLSCSQTLNHNVMYWYQQKSSQAPKLLFHYYDKDFNNEADTPDNFQSRRPNTSFCFLDIRSPGLGDTAMYLCATSGLAEYYNEQFFGPGTRLTVL.

V gene TRBV7-2 combines with J gene TRBJ2-2, with D possibly matching TRBD1 (6 bases). The CDR3 extends over 15 amino acids. The V end lost 4 bases, the J end lost 4 bases, and 13 bases lay between the germline ends. Germline V gives CDR1 SGHTA, CDR2 FQGNSA. The CDR3 spells CASSSRDKGTGELFF. The CDR3 DNA follows: TGTGCCAGCAGCTCCCGGGACAAAGGCACCGGGGAGCTGTTTTTT.

The chain recombines TRBV29-1 with TRBJ2-2, with TRBD2 as a possible D gene (6 bases). V was clipped by 6 bases and J by 2 bases, with 13 bases between them. Germline assignment: CDR1 SQVTM and CDR2 ANQGSEA. CDR3 length equals 14 residues. The CDR3 DNA reads as TGCAGCGTACCCGGGACTGCTAACACCGGGGAGCTGTTTTTT. Translation gives CSVPGTANTGELFF.

Worth noting for this clone: Distinct nucleotide sequences in the sample also encode this CDR3. The rearrangement joins TRBV9 to TRBJ2-1, with D tentatively TRBD1 (6 bases). This CDR3 region has 15 residues. Trimming removed 1 base at V and 0 bases at J, with 8 bases between. Germline CDR1 SGDLS, CDR2 YYNGEE. DNA for the CDR3: TGTGCCAGCAGCGTATTAGGGGGCTCCTACAATGAGCAGTTCTTC. This gives the protein CASSVLGGSYNEQFF.

The chain joins TRBV2 to TRBJ2-1; D is undetermined. CDR1 SNHLY and CDR2 FYNNEI come from the germline V gene. The CDR3 contains 14 residues. V dropped 10 bases and J dropped 0 bases, with 13 bases sitting between them. The CDR3 reads CANLPDSSYNEQFF. The CDR3 DNA reads TGTGCCAACCTCCCGGATAGCTCCTACAATGAGCAGTTCTTC.

Regarding this clone: A junction boundary mismatches the germline segment, possibly from a read error. The CDR3 sequence: CASRPLAGVLETQYF. In DNA form, the CDR3 reads TGTGCTAGCAGGCCTCTAGCGGGAGTACTTGAGACCCAGTACTTC. The chain is built from TRBV7-7 and TRBJ2-5; 10 bases match TRBD2. The germline V gene has CDR1 SSHAT and CDR2 FNYEAQ (reference sequence). The CDR3 is 15 residues long.

V and J are TRBV6-1 and TRBJ1-3, with D perhaps TRBD1 (5 bases). The germline V and J ends were trimmed by 6 bases and 3 bases, with 15 bases remaining between them. CDR3 length: 15 residues. The germline CDR1 and CDR2 sequences are MNHNS and SASEGT. The CDR3 reads CASRNVGTVGNTIYF. Written as DNA, the CDR3 is TGTGCCAGCAGGAATGTGGGGACTGTTGGAAACACCATATATTTT.

The CDR3 DNA sequence: TGTGCCAGTATGCAGGACTCTGGGGCCAACGTCCTGACTTTC. Translating gives CASMQDSGANVLTF. The chain carries TRBV19 and TRBJ2-6; D is ambiguous. V lost 7 bases, J lost 0 bases, and 7 bases lay in between. There are 14 residues in the CDR3. Germline CDR1 LNHDA, CDR2 SQIVND (reference sequence).

This clone showed up just a few times. This chain uses TRBV25-1 with TRBJ1-6, with no clear D. The germline V and J ends were trimmed by 2 bases and 5 bases, with 7 bases remaining between them. The length of the CDR3 is 14 residues. Germline V gene sequence: CDR1 MGHDK, CDR2 SYGVNS. The CDR3 reads CASSERYDNSPLHF. The CDR3 DNA is TGTGCCAGCAGTGAACGGTACGATAATTCACCCCTCCACTTT.

V and J are TRBV6-1 and TRBJ2-3; tentatively, D is TRBD2 (5 bases). With 6 bases removed from V and 0 bases from J, the gap between germline ends came to 13 bases. The CDR3 consists of 15 residues. Germline CDR1 MNHNS, CDR2 SASEGT. CDR3 protein: CASSETRPSTDTQYF. CDR3 DNA sequence: TGTGCCAGCAGCGAAACTAGACCTAGCACAGATACGCAGTATTTT.

J is TRBJ1-2 and V is TRBV10-3; D perhaps matches TRBD1 (5 bases). Per the germline V gene, CDR1 is ENHRY and CDR2 is SYGVKD. CDR3 size: 13 residues. Trimming took 4 bases from V and 3 from J, leaving 9 bases between them. CDR3 sequence reads: CAISGGNDYGYTF. Here the CDR3 DNA reads TGTGCCATCAGTGGGGGGAACGACTATGGCTACACCTTC.

J is TRBJ1-5 and V is TRBV18, with 9 bases that match TRBD1. Trimming removed 4 bases from V and 6 bases from J; junction bases left unmatched: 7. The CDR3 spans 15 residues. The V gene's germline CDR1 is KGHSH and CDR2 LQKENI. The CDR3 is CASSQGQGSLQPQHF. The CDR3 DNA is TGTGCCAGCTCACAGGGACAGGGCTCGCTTCAGCCCCAGCATTTT.